The present entry profiles one T cell receptor (beta chain) with its context. The antigen remains unidentified. The CDR3 is made up of 16 amino acids. The V and J ends lost 0 bases and 5 bases respectively, with 14 bases between them. In germline, CDR1 is LGHNA, CDR2 YNFKEQ. These data are taken from a study of identifying expanded T cells in peripheral blood. No infections or other immune events were documented during collection. Only in-frame clones appear in the TCRdb table, and some are missing; sequencing was by immunoSEQ multiplex PCR. There are 100,000 or so clones in the sample; around 90% occur only once, and about 17% lies in the top ten. General study results and limits: Across healthy donors, higher total template counts meant significantly greater approximately 2-week count variance. Over approximately two and four weeks, about 16 and 19 clones changed, versus 1.2 between replicates.

This sequence was found in a person aged 18 to 69 in good health. This chain joins TRBV4-2 and TRBJ2-1; TRBD2 is a possible D gene (7 bases). Material for sequencing was blood. CDR3 region: CASSQERGAVDNEQFF. The CDR3 DNA reads TGTGCCAGCAGCCAAGAACGGGGGGCCGTCGACAATGAGCAGTTCTTC.